The following is a T cell receptor beta chain sequence with its context. Its antigen is undetermined. Data came from immunoSEQ multiplex PCR; TCRdb stores just in-frame clones and leaves some out. The sample includes around 80,000 clones, around 76% seen only once; the top ten take 5.5% to 7.5%. Germline V lookup: CDR1 MNHEY, CDR2 SVGAGI. V lost 0 bases and J lost 5, with 7 bases in between. The CDR3 length is 13 residues. The time point denotes: blood 2 weeks post-SBRT. Treatment reported: 15 Gy SBRT to primary tumor, nephrectomy 4 weeks later. After SBRT, blood was collected at 2 and 4 weeks, plus baseline. The tumor was a clear cell renal cell carcinoma. The source of the sample is a study of radiation and T cells in renal cell carcinoma. Broader study findings: Without pretreatment biopsies, baseline tumor clonotype presence was undetermined. Top tumor clonotypes rose in blood 2 weeks post-radiation, then contracted.

The chain combines TRBV6-5 with TRBJ1-2, with D uncertain. The sequencing here drew on blood, taken from a patient whose treatment included radiotherapy and nephrectomy. The receptor was derived from a man aged 60-69 years with renal cell carcinoma. The DNA for the CDR3 is TGTGCCAGCAGTTACTCCACATGGTATGGCTACACCTTC. Its protein is CASSYSTWYGYTF.